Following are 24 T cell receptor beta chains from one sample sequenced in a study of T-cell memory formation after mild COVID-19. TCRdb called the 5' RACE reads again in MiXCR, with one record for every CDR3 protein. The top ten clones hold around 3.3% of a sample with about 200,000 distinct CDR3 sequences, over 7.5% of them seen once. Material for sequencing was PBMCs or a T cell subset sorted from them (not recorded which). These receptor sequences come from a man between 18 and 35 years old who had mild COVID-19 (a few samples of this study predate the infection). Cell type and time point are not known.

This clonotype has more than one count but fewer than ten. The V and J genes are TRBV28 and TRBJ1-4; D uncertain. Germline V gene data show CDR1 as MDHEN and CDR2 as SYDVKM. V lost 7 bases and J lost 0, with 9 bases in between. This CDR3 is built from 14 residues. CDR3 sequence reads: CASNRGSTNEKLFF. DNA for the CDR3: TGTGCCAGCAACCGTGGGTCAACTAATGAAAAACTGTTTTTT.

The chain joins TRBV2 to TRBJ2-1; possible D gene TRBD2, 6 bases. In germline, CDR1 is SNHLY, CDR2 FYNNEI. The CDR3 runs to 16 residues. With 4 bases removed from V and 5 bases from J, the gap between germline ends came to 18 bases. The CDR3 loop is CASSVQRGKRDNEQFF. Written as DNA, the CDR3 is TGTGCCAGCAGTGTACAACGGGGGAAGAGGGACAATGAGCAGTTCTTC.

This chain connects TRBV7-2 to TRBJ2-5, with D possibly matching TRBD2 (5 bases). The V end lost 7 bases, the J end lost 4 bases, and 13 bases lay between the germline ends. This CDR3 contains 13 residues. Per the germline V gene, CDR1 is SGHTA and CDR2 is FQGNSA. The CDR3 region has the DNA TGTGCCAGCAACGGAGGACGAGGAGAGACCCAGTACTTC. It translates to CASNGGRGETQYF.

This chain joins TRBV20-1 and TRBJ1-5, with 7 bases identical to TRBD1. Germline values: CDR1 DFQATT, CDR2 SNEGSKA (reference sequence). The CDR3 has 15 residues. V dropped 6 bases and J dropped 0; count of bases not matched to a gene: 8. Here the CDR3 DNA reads TGCAGTGCCCGGGACAGCAGCTATAGCAATCAGCCCCAGCATTTT. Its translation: CSARDSSYSNQPQHF.

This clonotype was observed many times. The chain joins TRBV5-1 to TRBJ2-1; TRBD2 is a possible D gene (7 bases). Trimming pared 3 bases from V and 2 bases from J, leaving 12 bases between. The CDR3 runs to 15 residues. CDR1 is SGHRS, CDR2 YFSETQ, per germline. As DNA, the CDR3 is TGCGCCAGCAGCTGGGGGGCGGGGGCCTACAATGAGCAGTTCTTC. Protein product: CASSWGAGAYNEQFF.

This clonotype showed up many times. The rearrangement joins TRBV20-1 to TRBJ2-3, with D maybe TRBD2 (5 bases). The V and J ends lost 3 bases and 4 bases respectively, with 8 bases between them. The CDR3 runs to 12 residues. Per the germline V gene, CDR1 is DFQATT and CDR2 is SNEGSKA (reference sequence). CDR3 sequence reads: CSASGVADTQYF. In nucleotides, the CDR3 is TGCAGTGCTAGCGGGGTGGCAGATACGCAGTATTTT.

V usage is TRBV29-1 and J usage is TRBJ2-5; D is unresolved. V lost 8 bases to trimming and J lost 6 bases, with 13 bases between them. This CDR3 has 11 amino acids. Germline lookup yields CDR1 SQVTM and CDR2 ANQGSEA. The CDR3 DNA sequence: TGCAGCACCTTAAGGACCCAGACCCAGTACTTC. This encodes CSTLRTQTQYF.

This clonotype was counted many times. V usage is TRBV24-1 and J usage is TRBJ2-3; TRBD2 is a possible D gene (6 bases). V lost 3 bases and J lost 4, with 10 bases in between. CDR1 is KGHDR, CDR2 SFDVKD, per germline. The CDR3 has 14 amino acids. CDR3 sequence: CATSDRGTADTQYF. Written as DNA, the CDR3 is TGTGCCACCAGTGATCGCGGGACGGCAGATACGCAGTATTTT.

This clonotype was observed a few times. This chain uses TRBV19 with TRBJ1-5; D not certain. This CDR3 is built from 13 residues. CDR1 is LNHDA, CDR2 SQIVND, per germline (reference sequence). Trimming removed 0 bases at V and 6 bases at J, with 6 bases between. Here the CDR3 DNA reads TGTGCCAGTAGTATAGATTCTGGTCAGCCCCAGCATTTT. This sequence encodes CASSIDSGQPQHF.

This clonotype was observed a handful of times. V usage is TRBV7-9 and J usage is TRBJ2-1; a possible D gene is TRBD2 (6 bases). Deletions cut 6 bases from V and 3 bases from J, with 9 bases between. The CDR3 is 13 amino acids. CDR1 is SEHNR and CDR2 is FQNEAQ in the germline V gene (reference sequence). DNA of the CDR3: TGTGCCAGCAGTTTTAGCGGCTACAATGAGCAGTTCTTC. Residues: CASSFSGYNEQFF.

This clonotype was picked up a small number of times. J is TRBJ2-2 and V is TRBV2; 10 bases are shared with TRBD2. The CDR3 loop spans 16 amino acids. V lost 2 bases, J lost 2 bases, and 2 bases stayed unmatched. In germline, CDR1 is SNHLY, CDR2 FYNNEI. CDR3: CASSELLAGNTGELFF. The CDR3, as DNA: TGTGCCAGCAGTGAACTACTAGCGGGAAACACCGGGGAGCTGTTTTTT.

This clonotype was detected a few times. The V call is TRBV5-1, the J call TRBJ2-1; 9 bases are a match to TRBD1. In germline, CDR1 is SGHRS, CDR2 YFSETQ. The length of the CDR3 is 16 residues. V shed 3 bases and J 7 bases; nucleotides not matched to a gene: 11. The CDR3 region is CASSSTRDRAPNEQFF. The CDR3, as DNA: TGCGCCAGCAGCTCCACCCGGGACAGGGCGCCAAATGAGCAGTTCTTC.

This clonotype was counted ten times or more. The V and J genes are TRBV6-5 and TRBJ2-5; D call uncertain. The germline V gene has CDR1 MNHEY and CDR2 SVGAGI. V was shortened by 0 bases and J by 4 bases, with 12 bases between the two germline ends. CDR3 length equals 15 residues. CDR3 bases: TGTGCCAGCAGTTACTCGTACACCGGTGCAGAGACCCAGTACTTC. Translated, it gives CASSYSYTGAETQYF.

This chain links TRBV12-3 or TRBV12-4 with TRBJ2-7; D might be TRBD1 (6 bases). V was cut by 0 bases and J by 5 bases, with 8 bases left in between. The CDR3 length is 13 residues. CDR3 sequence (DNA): TGTGCCAGCAGTTTAGCACAGGGCCACGAGCAGTACTTC. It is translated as CASSLAQGHEQYF.

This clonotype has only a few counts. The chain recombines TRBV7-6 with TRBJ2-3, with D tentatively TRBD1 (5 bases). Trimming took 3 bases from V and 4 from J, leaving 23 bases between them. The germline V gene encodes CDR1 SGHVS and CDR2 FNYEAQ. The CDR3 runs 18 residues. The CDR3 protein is CASSFRILAGPRADTQYF. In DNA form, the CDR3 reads TGTGCCAGCAGCTTTCGTATTTTGGCAGGGCCACGGGCAGATACGCAGTATTTT.

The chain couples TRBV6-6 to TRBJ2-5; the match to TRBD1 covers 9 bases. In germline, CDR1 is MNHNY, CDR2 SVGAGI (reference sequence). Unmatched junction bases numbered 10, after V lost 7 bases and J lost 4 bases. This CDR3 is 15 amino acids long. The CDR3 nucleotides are TGTGCCAGCACTTTGGGACAGGGACCCCCAGAGACCCAGTACTTC. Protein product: CASTLGQGPPETQYF.

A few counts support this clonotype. The CDR3 is CASSKGLGGTEAFF. The CDR3 nucleotides read TGTGCCAGCAGCAAAGGACTGGGCGGCACTGAAGCTTTCTTT. V usage is TRBV7-2 and J usage is TRBJ1-1, with D unresolved. This CDR3 comprises 14 residues. Germline V lookup: CDR1 SGHTA, CDR2 FQGNSA. V was clipped by 5 bases and J by 4 bases, with 14 bases between them.

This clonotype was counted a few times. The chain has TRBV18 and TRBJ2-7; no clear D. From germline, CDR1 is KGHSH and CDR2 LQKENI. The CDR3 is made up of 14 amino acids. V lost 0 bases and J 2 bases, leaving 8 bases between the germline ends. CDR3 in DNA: TGTGCCAGCTCACCACCCCGGACGGCCTACGAGCAGTACTTC. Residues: CASSPPRTAYEQYF.

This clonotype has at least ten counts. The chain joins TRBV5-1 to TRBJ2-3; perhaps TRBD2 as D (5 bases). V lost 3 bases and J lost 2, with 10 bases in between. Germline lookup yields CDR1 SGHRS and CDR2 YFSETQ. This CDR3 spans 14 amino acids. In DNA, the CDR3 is TGCGCCAGCAGCTCCGGGATCTTCACAGATACGCAGTATTTT. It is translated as CASSSGIFTDTQYF.

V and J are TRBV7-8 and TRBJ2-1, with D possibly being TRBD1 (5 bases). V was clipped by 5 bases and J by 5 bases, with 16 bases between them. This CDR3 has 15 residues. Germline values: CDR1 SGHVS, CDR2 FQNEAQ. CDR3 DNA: TGTGCCAGCAGCCCCAAGGGGATGAGCCACAATGAGCAGTTCTTC. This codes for CASSPKGMSHNEQFF.

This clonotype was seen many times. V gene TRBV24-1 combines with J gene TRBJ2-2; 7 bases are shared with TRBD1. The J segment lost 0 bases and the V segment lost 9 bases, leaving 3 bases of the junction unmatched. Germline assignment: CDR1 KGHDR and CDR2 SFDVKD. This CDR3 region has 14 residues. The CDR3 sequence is CATQGDANTGELFF. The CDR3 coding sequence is TGTGCCACCCAGGGGGACGCGAACACCGGGGAGCTGTTTTTT.

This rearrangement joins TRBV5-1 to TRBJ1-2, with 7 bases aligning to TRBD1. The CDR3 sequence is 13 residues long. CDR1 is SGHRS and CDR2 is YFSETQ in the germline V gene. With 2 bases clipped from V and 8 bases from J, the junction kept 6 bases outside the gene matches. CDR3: CASSFRQGKGYTF. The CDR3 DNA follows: TGCGCCAGCAGCTTCAGACAGGGAAAAGGCTACACCTTC.

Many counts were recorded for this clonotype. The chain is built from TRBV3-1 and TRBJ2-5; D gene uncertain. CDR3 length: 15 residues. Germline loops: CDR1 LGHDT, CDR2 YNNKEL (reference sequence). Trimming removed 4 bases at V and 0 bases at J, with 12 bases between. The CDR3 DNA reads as TGTGCCAGCAGCCCGTTGGCGAGGTACCAAGAGACCCAGTACTTC. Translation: CASSPLARYQETQYF.

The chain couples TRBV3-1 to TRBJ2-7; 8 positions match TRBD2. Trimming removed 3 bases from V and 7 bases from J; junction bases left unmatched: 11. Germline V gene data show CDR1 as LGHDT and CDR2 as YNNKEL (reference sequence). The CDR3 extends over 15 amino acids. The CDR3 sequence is CASSHTGTRTLEQYF. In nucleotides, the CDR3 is TGTGCCAGCAGCCATACCGGGACTAGGACGTTAGAGCAGTACTTC.